The clone carrying this TCR beta chain was seen only a few times. Its specificity is not known. From the 5' RACE reads, TCRdb called clonotypes with MiXCR, one entry per CDR3 protein. The table shows 250,000 to 300,000 distinct CDR3 sequences, with roughly 8.2% occurring only once. The J segment lost 4 bases and the V segment lost 4 bases, leaving 7 bases of the junction unmatched. The CDR3 spans 15 residues. Germline lookup yields CDR1 LGHDT and CDR2 YNNKEL (reference sequence). The data were taken from a study of T-cell memory formation after mild COVID-19. General study points: Clones that shrank (day 15 to 85) were balanced CD4/CD8, whereas later expanders leaned CD4+.

This sequence originates from a man younger than 30 who had mild COVID-19 (a few samples of this study predate the infection). Cell type and time point are not known. The sample comprised PBMCs or a T cell subset sorted from them (not recorded which). The V gene is TRBV3-1, the J gene TRBJ2-3; 8 nucleotides match TRBD2. CDR3 nucleotide sequence: TGTGCCAGCAGCCTGACTAGCGATACAGCAGATACGCAGTATTTT. It translates to CASSLTSDTADTQYF.